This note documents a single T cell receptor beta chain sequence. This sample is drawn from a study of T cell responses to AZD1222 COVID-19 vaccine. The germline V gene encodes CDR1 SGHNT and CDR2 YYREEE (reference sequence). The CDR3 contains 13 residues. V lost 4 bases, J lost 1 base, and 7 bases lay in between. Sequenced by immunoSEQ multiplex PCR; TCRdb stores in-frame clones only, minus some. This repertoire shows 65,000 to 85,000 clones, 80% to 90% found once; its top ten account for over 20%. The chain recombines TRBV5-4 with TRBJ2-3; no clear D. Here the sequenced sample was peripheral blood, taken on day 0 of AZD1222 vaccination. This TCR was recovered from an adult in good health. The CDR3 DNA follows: TGTGCCAGCAGCCCACCGGGCACAGATACGCAGTATTTT. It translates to CASSPPGTDTQYF. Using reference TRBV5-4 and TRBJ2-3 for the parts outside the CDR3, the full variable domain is ETGVTQSPTHLIKTRGQQVTLRCSSQSGHNTVSWYQQALGQGPQFIFQYYREEENGRGNFPPRFSGLQFPNYSSELNVNALELDDSALYLCASSPPGTDTQYFGPGTRLTVL.